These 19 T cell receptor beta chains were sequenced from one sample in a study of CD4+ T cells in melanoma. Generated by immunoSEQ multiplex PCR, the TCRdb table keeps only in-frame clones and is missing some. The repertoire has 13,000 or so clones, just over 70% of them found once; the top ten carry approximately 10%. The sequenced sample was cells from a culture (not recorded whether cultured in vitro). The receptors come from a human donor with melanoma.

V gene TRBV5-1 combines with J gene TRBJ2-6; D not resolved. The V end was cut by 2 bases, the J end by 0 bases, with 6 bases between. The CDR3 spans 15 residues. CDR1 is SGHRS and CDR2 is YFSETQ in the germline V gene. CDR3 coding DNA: TGCGCCAGCAGCTTTTGGAACTCTGGGGCCAACGTCCTGACTTTC. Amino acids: CASSFWNSGANVLTF.

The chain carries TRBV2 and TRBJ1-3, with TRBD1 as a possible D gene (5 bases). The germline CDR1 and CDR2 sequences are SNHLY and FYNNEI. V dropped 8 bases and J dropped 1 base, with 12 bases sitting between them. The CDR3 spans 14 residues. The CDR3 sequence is CASRLRGSGNTIYF. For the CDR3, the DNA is TGTGCCAGCCGACTGAGGGGATCTGGAAACACCATATATTTT.

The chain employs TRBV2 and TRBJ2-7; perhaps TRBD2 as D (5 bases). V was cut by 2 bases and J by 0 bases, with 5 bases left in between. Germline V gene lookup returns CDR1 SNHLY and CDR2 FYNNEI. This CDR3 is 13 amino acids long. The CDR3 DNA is TGTGCCAGCAGTGAACGGGGCTCCTACGAGCAGTACTTC. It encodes CASSERGSYEQYF.

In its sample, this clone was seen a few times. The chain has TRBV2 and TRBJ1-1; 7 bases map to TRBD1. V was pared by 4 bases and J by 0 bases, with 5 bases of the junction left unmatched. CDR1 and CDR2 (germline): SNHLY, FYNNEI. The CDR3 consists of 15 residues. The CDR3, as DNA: TGTGCCAGCAGTGGGGGGACAGCCATGAACACTGAAGCTTTCTTT. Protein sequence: CASSGGTAMNTEAFF. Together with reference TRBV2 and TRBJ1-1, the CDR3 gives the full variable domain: EPEVTQTPSHQVTQMGQEVILRCVPISNHLYFYWYRQILGQKVEFLVSFYNNEISEKSEIFDDQFSVERPDGSNFTLKIRSTKLEDSAMYFCASSGGTAMNTEAFFGQGTRLTVV.

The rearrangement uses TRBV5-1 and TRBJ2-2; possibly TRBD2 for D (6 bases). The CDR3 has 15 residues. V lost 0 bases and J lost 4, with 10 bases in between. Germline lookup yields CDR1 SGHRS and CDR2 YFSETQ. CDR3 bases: TGCGCCAGCAGCTTGGAACGGGGGACCACCGGGGAGCTGTTTTTT. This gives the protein CASSLERGTTGELFF. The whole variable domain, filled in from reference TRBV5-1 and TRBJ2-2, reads KAGVTQTPRYLIKTRGQQVTLSCSPISGHRSVSWYQQTPGQGLQFLFEYFSETQRNKGNFPGRFSGRQFSNSRSEMNVSTLELGDSALYLCASSLERGTTGELFFGEGSRLTVL.

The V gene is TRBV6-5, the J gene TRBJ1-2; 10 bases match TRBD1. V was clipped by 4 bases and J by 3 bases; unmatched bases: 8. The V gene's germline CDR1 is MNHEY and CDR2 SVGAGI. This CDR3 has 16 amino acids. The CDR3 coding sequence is TGTGCCAGCAGTTGGACAGGGGGTATAGGGTACTATGGCTACACCTTC. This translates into CASSWTGGIGYYGYTF.

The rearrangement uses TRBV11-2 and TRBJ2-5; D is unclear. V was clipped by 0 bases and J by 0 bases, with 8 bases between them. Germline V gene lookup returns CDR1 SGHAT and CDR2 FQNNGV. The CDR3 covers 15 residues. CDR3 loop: CASSLEVLHQETQYF. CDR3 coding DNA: TGTGCCAGCAGCTTAGAGGTTCTACACCAAGAGACCCAGTACTTC.

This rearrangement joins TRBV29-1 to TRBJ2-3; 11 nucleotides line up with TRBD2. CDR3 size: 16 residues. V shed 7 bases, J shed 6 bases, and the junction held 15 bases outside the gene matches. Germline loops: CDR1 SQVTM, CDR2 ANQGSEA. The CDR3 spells CSADRPLAGVLDTQYF. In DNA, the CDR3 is TGCAGCGCTGACCGTCCACTAGCGGGGGTCTTGGATACGCAGTATTTT.

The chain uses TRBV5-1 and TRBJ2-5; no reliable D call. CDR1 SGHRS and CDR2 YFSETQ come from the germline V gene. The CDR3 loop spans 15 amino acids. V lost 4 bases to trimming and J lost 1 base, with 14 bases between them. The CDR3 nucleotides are TGCGCCAGCAGCGAAACCCCAGCCTCCCAAGAGACCCAGTACTTC. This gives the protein CASSETPASQETQYF.

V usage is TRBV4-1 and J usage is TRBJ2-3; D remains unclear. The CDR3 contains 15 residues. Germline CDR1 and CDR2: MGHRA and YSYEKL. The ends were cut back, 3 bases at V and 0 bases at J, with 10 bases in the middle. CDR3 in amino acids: CASSHLGISTDTQYF. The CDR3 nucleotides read TGCGCCAGCAGCCATCTGGGTATAAGCACAGATACGCAGTATTTT.

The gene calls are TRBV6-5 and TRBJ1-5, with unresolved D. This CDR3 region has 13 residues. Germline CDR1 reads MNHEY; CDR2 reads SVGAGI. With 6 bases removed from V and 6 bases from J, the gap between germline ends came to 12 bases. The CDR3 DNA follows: TGTGCCAGCAGCCGCGAGGTCACTCAGCCCCAGCATTTT. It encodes CASSREVTQPQHF.

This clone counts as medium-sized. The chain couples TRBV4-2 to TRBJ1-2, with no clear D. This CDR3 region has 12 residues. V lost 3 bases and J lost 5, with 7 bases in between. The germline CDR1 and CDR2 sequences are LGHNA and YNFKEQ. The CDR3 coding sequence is TGTGCCAGCAGCCAGGCGTTATATGGCTACACCTTC. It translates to CASSQALYGYTF.

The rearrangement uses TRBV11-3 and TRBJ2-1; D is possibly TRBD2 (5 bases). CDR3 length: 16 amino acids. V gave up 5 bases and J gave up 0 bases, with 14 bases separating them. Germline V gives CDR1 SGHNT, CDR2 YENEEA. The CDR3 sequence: CASSPRGPSSYNEQFF. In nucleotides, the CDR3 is TGTGCCAGCAGCCCTCGCGGGCCGAGCTCCTACAATGAGCAGTTCTTC.

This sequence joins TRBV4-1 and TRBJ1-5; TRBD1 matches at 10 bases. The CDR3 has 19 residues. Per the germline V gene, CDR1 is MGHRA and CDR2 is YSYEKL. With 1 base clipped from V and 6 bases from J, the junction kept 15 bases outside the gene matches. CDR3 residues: CASSQGALDRDRGRQPQHF. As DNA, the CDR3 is TGCGCCAGCAGCCAAGGAGCCCTAGACCGGGACAGGGGTCGTCAGCCCCAGCATTTT.

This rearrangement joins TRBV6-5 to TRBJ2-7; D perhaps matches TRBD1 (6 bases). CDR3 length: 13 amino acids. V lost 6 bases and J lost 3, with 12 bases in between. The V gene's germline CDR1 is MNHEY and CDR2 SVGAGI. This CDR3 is CASRPGHIYEQYF. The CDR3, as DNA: TGTGCCAGCAGACCGGGACACATCTACGAGCAGTACTTC.

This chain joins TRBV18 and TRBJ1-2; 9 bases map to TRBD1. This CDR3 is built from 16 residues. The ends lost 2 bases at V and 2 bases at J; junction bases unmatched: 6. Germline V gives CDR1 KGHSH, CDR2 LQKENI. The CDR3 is CASSPLGTGKNYGYTF. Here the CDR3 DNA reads TGTGCCAGCTCACCATTGGGGACAGGGAAGAACTATGGCTACACCTTC.

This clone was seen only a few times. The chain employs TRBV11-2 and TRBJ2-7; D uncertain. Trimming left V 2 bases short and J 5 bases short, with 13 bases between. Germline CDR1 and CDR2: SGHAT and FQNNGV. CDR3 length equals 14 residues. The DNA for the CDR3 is TGTGCCAGCAGCTTACATCTGGGGTTCAACGAGCAGTACTTC. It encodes CASSLHLGFNEQYF.

CDR3 loop: CAGTRLDTQYF. CDR3 DNA sequence: TGTGCCGGTACTAGACTAGATACGCAGTATTTT. The V and J genes are TRBV2 and TRBJ2-3; D is possibly TRBD2 (5 bases). Germline loops: CDR1 SNHLY, CDR2 FYNNEI. The CDR3 spans 11 residues. The V end was cut by 11 bases, the J end by 5 bases, with 11 bases between.

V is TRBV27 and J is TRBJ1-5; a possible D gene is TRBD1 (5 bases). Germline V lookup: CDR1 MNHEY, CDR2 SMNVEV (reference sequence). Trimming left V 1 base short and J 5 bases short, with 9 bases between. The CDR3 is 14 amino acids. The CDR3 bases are TGTGCCAGCAGTTTATGGGGCGCTGATCAGCCCCAGCATTTT. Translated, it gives CASSLWGADQPQHF.